The text below deals with one T cell receptor (beta chain). This record comes from a study of blood T cell repertoires in COVID-19. Profiling relied on immunoSEQ multiplex PCR, and the TCRdb table lists in-frame clones only, not all of them. The repertoire holds about 230,000 clones, with under 90% as singletons. Germline V gene sequence: CDR1 KGHSH, CDR2 LQKENI. The CDR3 has 11 residues. Trimming pared 5 bases from V and 5 bases from J, leaving 7 bases between. This TCR came from a woman older than 75 with active or convalescent COVID-19. The sequenced sample was peripheral blood. This sequence joins TRBV18 and TRBJ2-7, with D perhaps matching TRBD1 (6 bases). The CDR3 bases are TGTGCCAGCTCAGCAGGGGACGAGCAGTACTTC. This codes for CASSAGDEQYF. The entire variable domain, with the rest obtained from reference TRBV18 and TRBJ2-7, is as follows: NAGVMQNPRHLVRRRGQEARLRCSPMKGHSHVYWYRQLPEEGLKFMVYLQKENIIDESGMPKERFSAEFPKEGPSILRIQQVVRGDSAAYFCASSAGDEQYFGPGTRLTVT.